These 21 T cell receptor beta chains came from one sample sequenced in a study of blood T cells in healthy people across ages (dated by TCRdb to 2013 to 2016). The method was 5' RACE. The listed sequencing device is Illumina HiSeq 2500. A second roughly 6 to 11 cycle PCR used a sample-barcoded 5' primer and a J-beta primer mix. TCRdb reprocessed the public reads (quality trimming at Q25 with fastp, clone calling with MiXCR) and kept in-frame beta chains. Rows with a matching CDR3 protein are joined into one entry that keeps the most common DNA and genes. Within this sample are around 800,000 distinct CDR3 sequences, with about a quarter of them counted one time only. Over 2.5% of the sample goes to the ten largest clones. These data were also reused for a study on T cells of mothers and their children.

The sequenced sample consisted of blood. These receptors originate from a boy younger than 18 in good health.

Only a few counts were recorded for this clonotype. This chain uses TRBV20-1 with TRBJ2-5; 7 positions agree with TRBD1. The DNA matches TRBJ2-7 better at its end, which makes the J call doubtful. Germline V gene sequence: CDR1 DFQATT, CDR2 SNEGSKA (reference sequence). The CDR3 runs to 13 residues. CDR3 nucleotide sequence: TGCAGTGCTAGCCTCCGGGACAGCTACGAGCAGTACTTC. This gives the protein CSASLRDSYEQYF.

The rearrangement joins TRBV4-1 to TRBJ2-7; tentative D call: TRBD2 (6 bases). V was shortened by 1 base and J by 2 bases, with 12 bases between the two germline ends. The germline V gene has CDR1 MGHRA and CDR2 YSYEKL. This CDR3 has 15 residues. The CDR3 protein is CASSQVEGRAYEQYF. The CDR3 DNA sequence: TGCGCCAGCAGCCAAGTGGAGGGCAGGGCCTACGAGCAGTACTTC.

This rearrangement joins TRBV4-1 to TRBJ1-3; the D gene is possibly TRBD1 (5 bases). Trimming pared 0 bases from V and 0 bases from J, leaving 9 bases between. Germline V gene lookup returns CDR1 MGHRA and CDR2 YSYEKL. This CDR3 spans 16 amino acids. CDR3 coding DNA: TGCGCCAGCAGCCAAGAAGGCAGGGTCTCTGGAAACACCATATATTTT. Translation gives CASSQEGRVSGNTIYF.

V usage is TRBV10-2 and J usage is TRBJ2-7; D remains ambiguous. The CDR3 covers 14 residues. Trimming shortened V by 2 bases and J by 2 bases, and 10 bases separated the two germline ends. In germline, CDR1 is WSHSY, CDR2 SAAADI. CDR3 coding DNA: TGCGCCAGCAGTGAGAGGGTTGTGCCCTACGAGCAGTACTTC. Translating gives CASSERVVPYEQYF.

This clonotype was counted a few times. The chain couples TRBV7-2 to TRBJ1-1; D is unclear. Germline V lookup: CDR1 SGHTA, CDR2 FQGNSA. Trimming removed 5 bases from V and 0 bases from J, with 22 bases in between. The length of the CDR3 is 18 residues. The CDR3 DNA follows: TGTGCCAGCAGCCTGAGAGCCAGGAGCACATACATGAACACTGAAGCTTTCTTT. Its protein is CASSLRARSTYMNTEAFF.

This chain uses TRBV3-1 with TRBJ1-4; D remains ambiguous. CDR3 length: 15 residues. Germline assignment: CDR1 LGHDT and CDR2 YNNKEL (reference sequence). Trimming cost V 7 bases and J 4 bases, with 16 bases left between them. CDR3: CASKHTIGINEKLFF. The CDR3 DNA reads as TGTGCCAGCAAACATACAATCGGGATTAATGAAAAACTGTTTTTT.

The V call is TRBV20-1, the J call TRBJ2-1; no clear D. The DNA end favors TRBJ2-7, so the J call may be wrong. This CDR3 has 12 amino acids. Germline V gives CDR1 DFQATT, CDR2 SNEGSKA (reference sequence). The CDR3, as DNA: TGCAGTGCTAGATTGGGGTTCGACGAGCAGTACTTC. It yields the protein CSARLGFDEQYF.

This chain links TRBV5-1 with TRBJ2-5; TRBD1 is a possible D gene (6 bases). The CDR3 is 16 residues long. The germline V and J ends were trimmed by 4 bases and 11 bases, with 27 bases remaining between them. The germline V gene has CDR1 SGHRS and CDR2 YFSETQ. The CDR3 reads CASSAGSRGSTDEQYF. In DNA, the CDR3 is TGCGCCAGCAGCGCCGGGTCCAGGGGAAGTACAGATGAGCAGTACTTC.

The chain recombines TRBV5-4 with TRBJ1-2; 10 nucleotides match TRBD1. Germline values: CDR1 SGHNT, CDR2 YYREEE (reference sequence). Losses at the gene ends were 1 base for V and 4 bases for J; bases not matched to a gene: 10. The CDR3 runs to 17 residues. CDR3 in DNA: TGTGCCAGCAGCTTGAAGGCGAGACGGGACAGGGGCTATGGCTACACCTTC. This codes for CASSLKARRDRGYGYTF.

As DNA, the CDR3 is TGTGCCAGCAGTTGGGCTTACCGAACATCCTGGGCTTTCTTT. Translation gives CASSWAYRTSWAFF. The chain combines TRBV12-3 or TRBV12-4 with TRBJ1-1, with D hard to call. The ends were cut back, 4 bases at V and 11 bases at J, with 20 bases in the middle. This CDR3 spans 14 amino acids.

The V call is TRBV6-5, the J call TRBJ2-1, with D possibly TRBD1 on 7 matching bases. Between the trimmed V and J ends, which lost 10 bases and 4 bases, there was a span of 14 bases. Germline assignment: CDR1 MNHEY and CDR2 SVGAGI. This CDR3 comprises 13 residues. CDR3 in amino acids: CATKQGGYNEQFF. CDR3 nucleotide sequence: TGTGCCACCAAGCAGGGGGGTTACAATGAGCAGTTCTTC.

In this sample, this clonotype turned up a few times. The V and J genes are TRBV27 and TRBJ1-4; D uncertain. The germline V gene encodes CDR1 MNHEY and CDR2 SMNVEV (reference sequence). CDR3 length equals 14 residues. Trimming pared 6 bases from V and 2 bases from J, leaving 10 bases between. The CDR3 region is CASRSTPTNEKLFF. CDR3 nucleotides: TGTGCCAGCAGATCGACCCCGACTAATGAAAAACTGTTTTTT.

The gene calls are TRBV7-9 and TRBJ2-1; TRBD2 is a possible D gene (7 bases). The CDR3 is 13 residues long. Germline V gives CDR1 SEHNR, CDR2 FQNEAQ (reference sequence). CDR3 sequence (DNA): TGTGCTATACGACCGGGGGGCGAGGTACACAAGTTCTTC. Translated: CAIRPGGEVHKFF.

This chain's CDR3 is CASSPGPGGSGELFF. The CDR3 nucleotides read TGCGCCAGCAGCCCTGGGCCAGGCGGTTCCGGGGAGCTGTTTTTT. The gene calls are TRBV5-1 and TRBJ2-2; D gene ambiguous. The ends were cut back, 4 bases at V and 6 bases at J, with 16 bases in the middle. Germline assignment: CDR1 SGHRS and CDR2 YFSETQ. This CDR3 spans 15 amino acids. Filled out from reference TRBV5-1 and TRBJ2-2, the complete variable domain reads KAGVTQTPRYLIKTRGQQVTLSCSPISGHRSVSWYQQTPGQGLQFLFEYFSETQRNKGNFPGRFSGRQFSNSRSEMNVSTLELGDSALYLCASSPGPGGSGELFFGEGSRLTVL.

This clonotype showed up just a few times. The chain links TRBV2 to TRBJ2-5, with D maybe TRBD2 (5 bases). The CDR3 has 12 amino acids. The V end lost 6 bases, the J end lost 11 bases, and 16 bases lay between the germline ends. Germline V gene data show CDR1 as SNHLY and CDR2 as FYNNEI. In DNA form, the CDR3 reads TGTGCCAGCAGACCGGGTGGATGGGAGCAGTACTTC. Protein product: CASRPGGWEQYF.

The rearrangement uses TRBV3-1 and TRBJ1-2; D remains unclear. V lost 0 bases and J 6 bases, leaving 11 bases between the germline ends. Per the germline V gene, CDR1 is LGHDT and CDR2 is YNNKEL (reference sequence). The CDR3 length is 14 residues. The CDR3 sequence is CASSQDRSQDGYTF. CDR3 DNA sequence: TGTGCCAGCAGCCAAGATAGGTCTCAGGATGGCTACACCTTC.

The CDR3 bases are TGTGCCAGCATCCCTGGGGACCGCACAGATACGCAGTATTTT. Its protein is CASIPGDRTDTQYF. The V call is TRBV6-5, the J call TRBJ2-3; D is tentatively TRBD1 or TRBD2 (5 bases each). CDR1 and CDR2 (germline): MNHEY, SVGAGI. This CDR3 contains 14 residues. V was clipped by 7 bases and J by 1 base, with 12 bases between them.

The rearrangement links TRBV10-1 to TRBJ1-2; 8 nucleotides match TRBD1. The germline CDR1 and CDR2 sequences are WNHNN and SYGVQD (reference sequence). Unmatched junction bases numbered 9, after V lost 7 bases and J lost 2 bases. The CDR3 covers 15 residues. CDR3 nucleotides: TGCGCCAGCATTACCCCCGGGACAGGAAACTATGGCTACACCTTC. It translates to CASITPGTGNYGYTF.

The chain couples TRBV4-1 to TRBJ2-5; TRBD1 might be the D (6 bases). V was trimmed by 0 bases and J by 3 bases, leaving 14 bases between them. The CDR3 has 16 residues. Germline-derived CDR1 and CDR2 are MGHRA and YSYEKL. CDR3 sequence (DNA): TGCGCCAGCAGCCAAGATGGGGGCCGAGGGAAAGAGACCCAGTACTTC. Amino acids: CASSQDGGRGKETQYF.

This chain joins TRBV9 and TRBJ2-7; TRBD1 aligns across 7 bases. Germline lookup yields CDR1 SGDLS and CDR2 YYNGEE. V trimming: 2 bases; J trimming: 0 bases; junction bases outside the gene matches: 5. The CDR3 length is 15 residues. CDR3 in DNA: TGTGCCAGCAGCGTCCGGGACAGTGTCTCCTACGAGCAGTACTTC. It codes for CASSVRDSVSYEQYF.

Ten or more counts support this clonotype. The chain joins TRBV5-1 to TRBJ1-1, with 9 positions matching TRBD1. J was trimmed by 8 bases and V by 0 bases; bases with no gene match: 11. CDR3 length equals 16 residues. Per germline, CDR1 SGHRS and CDR2 YFSETQ. The CDR3 loop reads CASSLDSAPGQGEAFF. The CDR3, as DNA: TGCGCCAGCAGCTTGGACTCAGCTCCGGGACAGGGAGAAGCTTTCTTT.